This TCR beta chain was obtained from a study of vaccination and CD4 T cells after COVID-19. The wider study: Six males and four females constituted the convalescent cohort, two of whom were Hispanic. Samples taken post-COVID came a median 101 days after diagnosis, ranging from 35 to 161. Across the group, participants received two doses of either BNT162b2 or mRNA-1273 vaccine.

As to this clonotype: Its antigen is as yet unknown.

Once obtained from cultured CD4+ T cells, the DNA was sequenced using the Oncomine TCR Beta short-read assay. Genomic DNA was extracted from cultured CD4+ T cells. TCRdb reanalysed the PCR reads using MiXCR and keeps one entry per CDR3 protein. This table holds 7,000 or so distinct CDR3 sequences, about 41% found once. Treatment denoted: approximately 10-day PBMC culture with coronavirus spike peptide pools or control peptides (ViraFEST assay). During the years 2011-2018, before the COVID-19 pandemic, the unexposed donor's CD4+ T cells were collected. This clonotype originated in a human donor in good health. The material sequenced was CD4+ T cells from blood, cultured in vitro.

Here the CDR3 DNA reads TGTGCCACCAGTGCTACCGGGACAGGGGACACCGGGGAGCTGTTTTTT. Translated: CATSATGTGDTGELFF. This chain links TRBV24-1 with TRBJ2-2; 10 bases map to TRBD1. Germline lookup yields CDR1 KGHDR and CDR2 SFDVKD. The CDR3 sequence is 16 residues long. J lost 3 bases, V lost 5 bases, and 5 bases had no gene match.